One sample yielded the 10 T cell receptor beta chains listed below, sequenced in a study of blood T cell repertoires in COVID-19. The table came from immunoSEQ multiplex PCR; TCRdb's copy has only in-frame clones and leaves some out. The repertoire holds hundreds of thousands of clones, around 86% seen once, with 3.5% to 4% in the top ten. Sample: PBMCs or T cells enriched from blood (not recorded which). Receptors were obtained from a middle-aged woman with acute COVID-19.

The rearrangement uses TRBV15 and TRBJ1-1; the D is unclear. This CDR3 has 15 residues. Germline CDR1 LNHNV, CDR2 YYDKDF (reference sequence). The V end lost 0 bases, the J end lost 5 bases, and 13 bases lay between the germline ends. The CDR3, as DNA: TGTGCCACCAGCAGAGATCGACATGGGAGGACTGAAGCTTTCTTT. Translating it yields CATSRDRHGRTEAFF.

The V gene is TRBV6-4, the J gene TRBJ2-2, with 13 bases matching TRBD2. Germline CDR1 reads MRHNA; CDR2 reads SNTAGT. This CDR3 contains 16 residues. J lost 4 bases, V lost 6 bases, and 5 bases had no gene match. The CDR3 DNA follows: TGTGCCAGCAGCCGGACTAGCGGGAGCGGCACCGGGGAGCTGTTTTTT. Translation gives CASSRTSGSGTGELFF.

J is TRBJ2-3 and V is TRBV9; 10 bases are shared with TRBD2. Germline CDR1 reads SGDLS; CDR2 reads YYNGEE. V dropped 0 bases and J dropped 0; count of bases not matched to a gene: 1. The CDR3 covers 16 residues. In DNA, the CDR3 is TGTGCCAGCAGCGTAGGAGCGGGAGGGAGCACAGATACGCAGTATTTT. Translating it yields CASSVGAGGSTDTQYF.

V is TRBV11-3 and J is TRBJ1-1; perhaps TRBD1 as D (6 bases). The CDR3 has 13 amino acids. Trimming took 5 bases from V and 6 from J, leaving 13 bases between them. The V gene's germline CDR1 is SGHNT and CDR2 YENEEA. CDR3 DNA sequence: TGTGCCAGCAGCCTCCGGCCAGGGGCTGAAGCTTTCTTT. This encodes CASSLRPGAEAFF. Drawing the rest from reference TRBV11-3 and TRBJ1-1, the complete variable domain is EAGVVQSPRYKIIEKKQPVAFWCNPISGHNTLYWYLQNLGQGPELLIRYENEEAVDDSQLPKDRFSAERLKGVDSTLKIQPAELGDSAVYLCASSLRPGAEAFFGQGTRLTVV.

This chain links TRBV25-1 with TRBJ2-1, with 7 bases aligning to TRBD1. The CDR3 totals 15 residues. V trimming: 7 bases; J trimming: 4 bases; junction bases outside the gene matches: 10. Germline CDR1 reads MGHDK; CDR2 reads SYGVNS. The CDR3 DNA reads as TGTGCCAGCACCGAAGCAGGGGGATCGTACAATGAGCAGTTCTTC. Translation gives CASTEAGGSYNEQFF.

The CDR3 coding sequence is TGTGCGTGCGGGGGTGAGTCCTACGAGCAGTACTTC. It is translated as CACGGESYEQYF. The chain carries TRBV11-3 and TRBJ2-7; 7 positions agree with TRBD2. The CDR3 runs 12 residues. Germline CDR1 SGHNT, CDR2 YENEEA.

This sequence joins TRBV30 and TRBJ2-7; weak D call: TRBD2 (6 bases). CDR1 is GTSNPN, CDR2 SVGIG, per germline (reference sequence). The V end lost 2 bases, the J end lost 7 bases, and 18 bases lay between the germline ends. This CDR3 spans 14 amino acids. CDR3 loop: CAWSTGTSSKEQYF. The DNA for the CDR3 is TGTGCCTGGAGTACCGGGACTTCTTCTAAAGAGCAGTACTTC.

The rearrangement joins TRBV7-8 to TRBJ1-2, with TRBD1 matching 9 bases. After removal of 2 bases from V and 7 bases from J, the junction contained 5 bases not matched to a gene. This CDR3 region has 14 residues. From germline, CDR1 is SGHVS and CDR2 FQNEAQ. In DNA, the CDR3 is TGTGCCAGCAGCTTAACAGGGGGCGCTTCTGGCTACACCTTC. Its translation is CASSLTGGASGYTF.

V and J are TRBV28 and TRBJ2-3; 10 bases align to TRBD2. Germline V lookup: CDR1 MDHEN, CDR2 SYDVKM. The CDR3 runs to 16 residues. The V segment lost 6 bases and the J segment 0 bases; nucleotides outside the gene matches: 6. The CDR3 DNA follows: TGTGCCAGCAGCCGCAGCGGGAGGGCTAGCACAGATACGCAGTATTTT. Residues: CASSRSGRASTDTQYF.

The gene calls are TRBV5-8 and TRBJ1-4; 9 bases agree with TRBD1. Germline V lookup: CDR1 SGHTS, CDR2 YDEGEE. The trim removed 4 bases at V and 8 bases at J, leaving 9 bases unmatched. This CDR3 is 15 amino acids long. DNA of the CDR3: TGTGCCAGCAGCGCCGGGACAGGGTTTGAGGAAAAACTGTTTTTT. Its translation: CASSAGTGFEEKLFF.